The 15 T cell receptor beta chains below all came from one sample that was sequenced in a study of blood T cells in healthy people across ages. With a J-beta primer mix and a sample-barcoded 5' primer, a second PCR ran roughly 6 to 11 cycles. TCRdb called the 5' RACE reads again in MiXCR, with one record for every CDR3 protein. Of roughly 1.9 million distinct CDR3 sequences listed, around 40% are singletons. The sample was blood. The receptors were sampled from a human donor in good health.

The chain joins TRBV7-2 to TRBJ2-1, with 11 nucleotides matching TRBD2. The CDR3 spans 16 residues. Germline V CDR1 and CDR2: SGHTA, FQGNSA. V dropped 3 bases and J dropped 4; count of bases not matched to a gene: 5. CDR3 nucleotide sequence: TGTGCCAGCAGCTTTTCCCCTAGCGGGGGGTACAATGAGCAGTTCTTC. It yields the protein CASSFSPSGGYNEQFF.

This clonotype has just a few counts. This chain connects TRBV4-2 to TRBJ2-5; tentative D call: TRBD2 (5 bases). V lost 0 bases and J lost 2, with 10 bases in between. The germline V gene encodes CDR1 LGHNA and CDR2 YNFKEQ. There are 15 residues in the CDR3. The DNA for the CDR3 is TGTGCCAGCAGCCAAGATGGAGGTGAACAAGAGACCCAGTACTTC. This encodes CASSQDGGEQETQYF.

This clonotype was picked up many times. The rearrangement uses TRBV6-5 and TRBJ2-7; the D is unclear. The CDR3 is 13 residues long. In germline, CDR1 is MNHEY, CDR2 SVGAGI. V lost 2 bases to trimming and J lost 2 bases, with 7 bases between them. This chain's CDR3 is CASSYAGPYEQYF. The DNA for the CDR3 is TGTGCCAGCAGTTACGCAGGACCCTACGAGCAGTACTTC.

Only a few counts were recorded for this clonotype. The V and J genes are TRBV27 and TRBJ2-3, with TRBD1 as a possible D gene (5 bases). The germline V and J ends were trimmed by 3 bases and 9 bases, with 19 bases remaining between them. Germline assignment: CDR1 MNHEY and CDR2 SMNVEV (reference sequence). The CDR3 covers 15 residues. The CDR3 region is CASSFSGMGSWTQYF. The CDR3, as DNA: TGTGCCAGCAGTTTCTCAGGGATGGGTTCGTGGACGCAGTATTTT.

In DNA, the CDR3 is TGCGCCAGCAGCCCACAGGGGACTAGCATTACAGATACGCAGTATTTT. As protein: CASSPQGTSITDTQYF. The chain combines TRBV5-1 with TRBJ2-3, with 9 bases aligning to TRBD2. J gave up 3 bases and V 4 bases, and 9 bases lay outside the gene matches. Germline V gene data show CDR1 as SGHRS and CDR2 as YFSETQ. This CDR3 is built from 16 residues. Combining the CDR3 with reference TRBV5-1 and TRBJ2-3 gives the whole variable domain KAGVTQTPRYLIKTRGQQVTLSCSPISGHRSVSWYQQTPGQGLQFLFEYFSETQRNKGNFPGRFSGRQFSNSRSEMNVSTLELGDSALYLCASSPQGTSITDTQYFGPGTRLTVL.

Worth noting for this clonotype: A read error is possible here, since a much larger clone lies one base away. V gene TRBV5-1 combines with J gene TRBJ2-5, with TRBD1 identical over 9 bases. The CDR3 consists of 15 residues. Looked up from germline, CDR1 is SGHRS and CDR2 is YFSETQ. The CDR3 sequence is CAGSLAGTGQETQYF. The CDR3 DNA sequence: TGCGCCGGCAGCTTGGCCGGGACAGGGCAAGAGACCCAGTACTTC.

In DNA, the CDR3 is TGTGCCAGCAGCTTCCCCATGAGGGACACTGAAGCTTTCTTT. Translating gives CASSFPMRDTEAFF. V and J are TRBV7-2 and TRBJ1-1, with D hard to call. From germline, CDR1 is SGHTA and CDR2 FQGNSA. With 3 bases removed from V and 3 bases from J, the gap between germline ends came to 11 bases. CDR3 length equals 14 residues. Based on the CDR3 plus reference TRBV7-2 and TRBJ1-1, the full variable domain is GAGVSQSPSNKVTEKGKDVELRCDPISGHTALYWYRQSLGQGLEFLIYFQGNSAPDKSGLPSDRFSAERTGGSVSTLTIQRTQQEDSAVYLCASSFPMRDTEAFFGQGTRLTVV.

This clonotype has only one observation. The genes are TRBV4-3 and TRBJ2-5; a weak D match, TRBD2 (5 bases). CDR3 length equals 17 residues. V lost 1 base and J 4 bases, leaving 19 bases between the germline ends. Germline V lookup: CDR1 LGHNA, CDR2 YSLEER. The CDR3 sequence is CASSQAVSFRAAETQYF. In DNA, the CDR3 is TGCGCCAGCAGCCAAGCTGTTTCTTTCCGAGCGGCAGAGACCCAGTACTTC.

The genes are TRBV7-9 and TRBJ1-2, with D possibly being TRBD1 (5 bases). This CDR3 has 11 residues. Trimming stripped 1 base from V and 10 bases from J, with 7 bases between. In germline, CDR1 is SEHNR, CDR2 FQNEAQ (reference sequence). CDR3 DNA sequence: TGTGCCAGCAGCTTAGGACAGCACTACACCTTC. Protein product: CASSLGQHYTF.

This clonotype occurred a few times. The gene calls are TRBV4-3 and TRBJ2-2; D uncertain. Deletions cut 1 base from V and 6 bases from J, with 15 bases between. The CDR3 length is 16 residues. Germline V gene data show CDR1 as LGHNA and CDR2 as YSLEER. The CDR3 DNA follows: TGCGCCAGCAGCCAAGGGGCGTGGGGTAATGCCGGGGAGCTGTTTTTT. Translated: CASSQGAWGNAGELFF.

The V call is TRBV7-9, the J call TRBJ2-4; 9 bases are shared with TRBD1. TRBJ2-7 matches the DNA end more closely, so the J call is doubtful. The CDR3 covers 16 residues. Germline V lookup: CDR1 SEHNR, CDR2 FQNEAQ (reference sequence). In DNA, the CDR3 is TGTGCCAGCAGCTTAGCTACCGGGACAGGGTTTAACGAGCAGTACTTC. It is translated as CASSLATGTGFNEQYF.

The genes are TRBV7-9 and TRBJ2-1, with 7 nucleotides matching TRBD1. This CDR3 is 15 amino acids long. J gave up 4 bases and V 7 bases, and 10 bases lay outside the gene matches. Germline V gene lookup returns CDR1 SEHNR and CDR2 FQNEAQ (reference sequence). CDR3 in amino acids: CASTLEGQVYNEQFF. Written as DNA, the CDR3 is TGTGCCAGCACCCTGGAAGGACAGGTTTACAATGAGCAGTTCTTC.

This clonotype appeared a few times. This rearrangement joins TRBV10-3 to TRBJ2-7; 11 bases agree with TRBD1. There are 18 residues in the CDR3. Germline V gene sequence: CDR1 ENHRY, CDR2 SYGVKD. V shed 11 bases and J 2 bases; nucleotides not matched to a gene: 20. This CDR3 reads CASQGGRDRGGFAYEQYF. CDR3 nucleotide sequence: TGTGCCTCGCAAGGGGGTCGGGACAGGGGGGGGTTTGCCTACGAGCAGTACTTC.

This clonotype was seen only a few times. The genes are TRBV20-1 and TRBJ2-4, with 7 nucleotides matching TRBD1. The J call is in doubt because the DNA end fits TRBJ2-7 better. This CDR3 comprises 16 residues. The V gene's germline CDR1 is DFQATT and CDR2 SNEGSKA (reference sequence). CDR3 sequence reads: CSARGTTGVGPGEQYF. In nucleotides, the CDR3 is TGCAGTGCTAGAGGTACCACAGGGGTTGGTCCTGGCGAGCAGTACTTC.

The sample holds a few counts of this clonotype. The DNA of the CDR3 is TGTGCCAGCAGCTTGGTTCTGGCGGAGTCCTACACCTTC. Its translation: CASSLVLAESYTF. The genes are TRBV5-6 and TRBJ1-2; D gene ambiguous. The CDR3 has 13 residues. With 0 bases removed from V and 10 bases from J, the gap between germline ends came to 13 bases. Germline V lookup: CDR1 SGHDT, CDR2 YYEEEE.